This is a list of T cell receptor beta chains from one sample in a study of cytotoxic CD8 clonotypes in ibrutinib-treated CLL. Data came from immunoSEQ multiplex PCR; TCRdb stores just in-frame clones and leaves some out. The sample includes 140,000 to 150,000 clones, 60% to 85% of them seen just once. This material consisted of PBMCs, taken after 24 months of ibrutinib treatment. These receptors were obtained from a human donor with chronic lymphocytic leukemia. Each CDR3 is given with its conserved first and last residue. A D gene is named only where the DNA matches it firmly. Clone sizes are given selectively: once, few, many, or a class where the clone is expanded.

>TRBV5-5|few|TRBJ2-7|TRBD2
TGTGCCAGCAGCCCACCACCCGGGACTAGCGGGGGGATAAACGAGCAGTACTTC
CASSPPPGTSGGINEQYF
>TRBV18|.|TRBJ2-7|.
TGTGCCAGCTCACCGTCTGGGCTCGAGCAGTACTTC
CASSPSGLEQYF
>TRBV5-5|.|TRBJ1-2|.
TGTGCCAGCAGCTTGGCGGAGACAGGCCCCGGCTACACCTTC
CASSLAETGPGYTF
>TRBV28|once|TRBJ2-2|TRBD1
TGTGCCAGCAGTCCGGGACAGATCGCCGGGGAGCTGTTTTTT
CASSPGQIAGELFF
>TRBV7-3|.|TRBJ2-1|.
TGTGCCAGCAGCTTAAGTGGGGCTCGGAGGGATGAGCAGTTCTTC
CASSLSGARRDEQFF
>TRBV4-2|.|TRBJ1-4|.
TGTGCCAGCAGCCAAGTCGGCGTGGGAGTAAAACTGTTTTTT
CASSQVGVGVKLFF
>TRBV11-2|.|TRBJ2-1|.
TGTGCCAGCAGCTTGCCCGGGGGTGAGCAGTTCTTC
CASSLPGGEQFF
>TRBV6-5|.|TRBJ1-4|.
TGTGCCAGCAGTTGGGGGGGCGCTAATGAAAAACTGTTTTTT
CASSWGGANEKLFF
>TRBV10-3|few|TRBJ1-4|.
TGTGCCATCAGCCCCGGGGGGGACCGAAAACTGTTTTTT
CAISPGGDRKLFF
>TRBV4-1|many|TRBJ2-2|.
TGCGCCAGCAGCCAATTGGACATGATGTCGGCCGGGGAGCTGTTTTTT
CASSQLDMMSAGELFF
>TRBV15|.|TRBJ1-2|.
TGTGCCACCAGCAGAGATCTCGGGGGTCCCTATGGCTACACCTTC
CATSRDLGGPYGYTF
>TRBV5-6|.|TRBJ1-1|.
TGTGCCAGCAGCTTGGGCGAGAACACTGAAGCTTTCTTT
CASSLGENTEAFF
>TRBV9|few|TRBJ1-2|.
TGTGCCAGCAGCCAAACCCATAACTATGGCTACACCTTC
CASSQTHNYGYTF
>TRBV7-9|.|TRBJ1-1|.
TGTGCCAGCACCCTTGGGGCTGAAGCTTTCTTT
CASTLGAEAFF
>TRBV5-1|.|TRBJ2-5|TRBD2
TGCGCCAGCAGCTTGGGACTAGCGGGAGGGGTAGAGACCCAGTACTTC
CASSLGLAGGVETQYF
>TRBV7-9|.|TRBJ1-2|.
TGTGCCAGCAGCTTAGAGTTGGGAGACTATGGCTACACCTTC
CASSLELGDYGYTF
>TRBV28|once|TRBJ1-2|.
TGTGCCAGCAGTTTTGGCGGCAGATCGGGTGGCTACACCTTC
CASSFGGRSGGYTF
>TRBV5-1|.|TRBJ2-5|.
TGCGCCAGCAGCGAGCTTACGGGAGAGACCCAGTACTTC
CASSELTGETQYF
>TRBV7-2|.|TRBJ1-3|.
TGTGCCAGCAGCCCGGGAGGTAGAAACACCATATATTTT
CASSPGGRNTIYF
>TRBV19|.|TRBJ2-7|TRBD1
TGTGCCAGTAGTCCCCCTGGGACAGGCCACGAGCAGTACTTC
CASSPPGTGHEQYF
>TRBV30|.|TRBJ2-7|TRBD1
TGTGCCTGGAGTGGATTAGGGGGCGGAGAGCAGTACTTC
CAWSGLGGGEQYF
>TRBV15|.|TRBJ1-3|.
TGTGCCACCAGCAAAGATCGGAACGCCGACTCTGGAAACACCATATATTTT
CATSKDRNADSGNTIYF
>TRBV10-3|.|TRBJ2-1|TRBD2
TGTGCCATCGGCAGGAGCGGGATTTGGGATGAGCAGTTCTTC
CAIGRSGIWDEQFF
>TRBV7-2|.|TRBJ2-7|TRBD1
TGTGCCAGCAGCCGCCTGTTGACAGGGGCGGGCTACGAGCAGTACTTC
CASSRLLTGAGYEQYF
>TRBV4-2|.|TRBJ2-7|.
TGTGCCAGCAGCCAAGGACTAGACTACGAGCAGTACTTC
CASSQGLDYEQYF
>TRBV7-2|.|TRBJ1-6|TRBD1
TGTGCCAGCAGCTTAGCGGTAGGACAGGGTTTTGGTTCACCCCTCCACTTT
CASSLAVGQGFGSPLHF
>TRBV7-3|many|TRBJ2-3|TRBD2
TGTGCCAGCAGCTTAGGGCGGCTAGCGGAAACAGATACGCAGTATTTT
CASSLGRLAETDTQYF
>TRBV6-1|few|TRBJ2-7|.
TGTGCCAGCAGTGCTCGGGGCTCCCTGAGCTCCTACGAGCAGTACTTC
CASSARGSLSSYEQYF
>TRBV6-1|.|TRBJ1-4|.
TGTGCCAGCAGTGAGGGCCCGTTTAATGAAAAACTGTTTTTT
CASSEGPFNEKLFF
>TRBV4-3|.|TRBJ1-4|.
TGCGCCAGCAGCCAAAACGGGGCGGTCCTCCATGAAAAACTGTTTTTT
CASSQNGAVLHEKLFF
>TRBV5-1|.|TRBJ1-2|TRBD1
TGCGCCAGCAGTTCAGGGGGCCCTAACTATGGCTACACCTTC
CASSSGGPNYGYTF
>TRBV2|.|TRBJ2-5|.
TGTGCCAGCCCGAGGCGGGCCGGTGGGCAAGAGACCCAGTACTTC
CASPRRAGGQETQYF
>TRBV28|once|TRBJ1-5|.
TGTGCCAGCAGTTTGTCGGGGTACAATCAGCCCCAGCATTTT
CASSLSGYNQPQHF
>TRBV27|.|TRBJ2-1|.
TGTGCCAGCAGTACCGCCGGGTCCGAGCAGTTCTTC
CASSTAGSEQFF
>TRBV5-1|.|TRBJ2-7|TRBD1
TGCGCCAGCAGCGAAACGGGACAGGGGCGCTACGAGCAGTACTTC
CASSETGQGRYEQYF
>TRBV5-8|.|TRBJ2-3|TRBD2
TGTGCCAGCAGCCAGGGACTAGCGGGGACAGATACGCAGTATTTT
CASSQGLAGTDTQYF
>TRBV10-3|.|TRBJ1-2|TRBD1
TGTGCCATCACCCGGGACAGGGATTCTGGCTACACCTTC
CAITRDRDSGYTF
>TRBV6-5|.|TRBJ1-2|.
TGTGCCAGCACCGCTAGGACAGCTAACTATGGCTACACCTTC
CASTARTANYGYTF
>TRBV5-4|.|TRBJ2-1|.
TGTGCCAGCAGAAGAGACCGAACCCCCTCCTACAATGAGCAGTTCTTC
CASRRDRTPSYNEQFF
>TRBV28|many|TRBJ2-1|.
TGTGCCAGCAAGTTGGGGGGGGCGAAGGGTGAGCAGTTCTTC
CASKLGGAKGEQFF
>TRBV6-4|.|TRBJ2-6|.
TGTGCCAGCAGGCCCCAGGGGGGCCCCCTCTCTGGGGCCAACGTCCTGACTTTC
CASRPQGGPLSGANVLTF
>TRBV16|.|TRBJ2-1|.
TGTGCCAGCAGCCGACCCCCGGGCAGCGCAATCTACAATGAGCAGTTCTTC
CASSRPPGSAIYNEQFF
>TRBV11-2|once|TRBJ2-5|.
TGTGCCAGCAGCTTACGCGCAGGCCTCGGGAGTGAGACCCAGTACTTC
CASSLRAGLGSETQYF
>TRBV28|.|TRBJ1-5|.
TGTGCCAGCAGTTTGGGCAGCGGTGGCAATCAGCCCCAGCATTTT
CASSLGSGGNQPQHF
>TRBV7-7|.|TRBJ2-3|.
TGTGCTAGCAGCCCACTAGTTAGCACAGATACGCAGTATTTT
CASSPLVSTDTQYF
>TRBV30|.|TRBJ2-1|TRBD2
TGTGCCTGGAGTGGCGGGGGGGGCGGTGAGCAGTTCTTC
CAWSGGGGGEQFF
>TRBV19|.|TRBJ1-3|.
TGTGCCAGTAGTACCCTCTTGTCCGGAAACACCATATATTTT
CASSTLLSGNTIYF
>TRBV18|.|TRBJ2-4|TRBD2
TGTGCCAGCCGGCCGACTAGCGGGAGTGAAAACATTCAGTACTTC
CASRPTSGSENIQYF
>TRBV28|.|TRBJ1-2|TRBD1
TGTGCCAGCAGTCGTCCCGGGACAGGGCTTGGCTACACCTTC
CASSRPGTGLGYTF
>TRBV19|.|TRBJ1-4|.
TGTGCCAGTAGTTCCGGACACTTGGTGGAAAAACTGTTTTTT
CASSSGHLVEKLFF
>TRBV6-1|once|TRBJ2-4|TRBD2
TGTGCCAGCAGTGAGGCCCTGGGGGGGATAGCCAAAAACATTCAGTACTTC
CASSEALGGIAKNIQYF
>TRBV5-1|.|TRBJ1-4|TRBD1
TGCGCCAGCAGCCCTTACAGGGGCCCGAATGAAAAACTGTTTTTT
CASSPYRGPNEKLFF
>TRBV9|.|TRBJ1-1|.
TGTGCCAGCAGCTCTACGAGGGGTCGGGGGAACACTGAAGCTTTCTTT
CASSSTRGRGNTEAFF
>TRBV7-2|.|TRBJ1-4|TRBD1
TGTGCCAGCAGCTTCGGGCAGGGGGGTGAAAAACTGTTTTTT
CASSFGQGGEKLFF
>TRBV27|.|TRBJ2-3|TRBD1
TGTGCCAGCAGTGGTTACTCGGGGACAGGCGATACGCAGTATTTT
CASSGYSGTGDTQYF
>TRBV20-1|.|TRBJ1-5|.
TGCAGTGCTAGGGGGGGTCGGCCCCAGCATTTT
CSARGGRPQHF